This entry is about one T cell receptor (beta chain). In the original analysis: Amplification of reference gene primers was used by the study to estimate nucleated cell counts. Clones were read by immunoSEQ multiplex PCR, and TCRdb kept only the in-frame ones, dropping some. V, J and clone size derive from that table, while D and trimming were established from the DNA sequence. The profile shows about 130,000 clones, approximately 90% of them singletons. The entry originates in a study of blood T cell repertoires in COVID-19. Study-level background: The origin of the acute and convalescent COVID-19 samples was the United States, Italy and Spain. Sources were T cells, B-cell-depleted T cells, or PBMCs; the material itself was cDNA or gDNA.

Germline CDR1 reads SGHAT; CDR2 reads FQNNGV. J was trimmed by 8 bases and V by 5 bases; bases with no gene match: 5. The CDR3 covers 13 residues. Sequenced sample: peripheral blood. The V call is TRBV11-2, the J call TRBJ2-1; 8 bases line up with TRBD2. The TCR originated in a man aged 55 to 70 with active or convalescent COVID-19. DNA for the CDR3: TGTGCCAGCAGCCCGGGACTAGGGTATGAGCAGTTCTTC. Translating gives CASSPGLGYEQFF.